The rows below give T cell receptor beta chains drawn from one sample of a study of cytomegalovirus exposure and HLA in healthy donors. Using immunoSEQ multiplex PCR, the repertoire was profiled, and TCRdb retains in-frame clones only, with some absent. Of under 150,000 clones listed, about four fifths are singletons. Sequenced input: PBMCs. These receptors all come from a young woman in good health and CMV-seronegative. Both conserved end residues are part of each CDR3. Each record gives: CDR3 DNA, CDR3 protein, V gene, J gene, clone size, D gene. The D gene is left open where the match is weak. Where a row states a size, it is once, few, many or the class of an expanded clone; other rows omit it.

TGTGCCAGCAGCTTCGGGGAGCATGAAAAACTGTTTTTT	CASSFGEHEKLFF	TRBV7-9	TRBJ1-4	-	-
TGTGCCATCAGTGAGAGCAATTCACCCCTCCACTTT	CAISESNSPLHF	TRBV10-3	TRBJ1-6	-	-
TGTGCCAGCAGCCCCCGGATCGGAGACGAAGCTTTCTTT	CASSPRIGDEAFF	TRBV7-2	TRBJ1-1	-	-
TGTGCCAGCAGCGGTCAAACGGTTGGAAACACCATATATTTT	CASSGQTVGNTIYF	TRBV9	TRBJ1-3	-	-
TGTGCCACCAGCAGAGGTCGGGAAGGGATCTATGGCTACACCTTC	CATSRGREGIYGYTF	TRBV15	TRBJ1-2	-	-
TGTGCCAGTAGTACTACGACACTCACCGTCTCTGGAAACACCATATATTTT	CASSTTTLTVSGNTIYF	TRBV19	TRBJ1-3	-	-
TGTGCCATAGACAGGACAGAAAACTATGGCTACACCTTC	CAIDRTENYGYTF	TRBV2	TRBJ1-2	few	-
TGTGCCAGCAGCATCAGGGGACGTGAGCAGTTCTTC	CASSIRGREQFF	TRBV5-6	TRBJ2-1	-	-
TGTGCCAGCATTAGGAGCGGGGGGCGCACCGGGGAGCTGTTTTTT	CASIRSGGRTGELFF	TRBV6-1	TRBJ2-2	-	TRBD2
TGTGCCAGCAGCTTAGGAGCGGGAGGGGGGCAAGAGACCCAGTACTTC	CASSLGAGGGQETQYF	TRBV7-2	TRBJ2-5	-	TRBD2
TGTGCCAGCAGCTTGGAAAGGAGACCGAACTATGGCTACACCTTC	CASSLERRPNYGYTF	TRBV5-6	TRBJ1-2	-	-
TGTGCCAGCAGCTCTAGAGGAGGCTATGGCTACACCTTC	CASSSRGGYGYTF	TRBV7-2	TRBJ1-2	-	-
TGTGCCAGCAGCCGTAGCGGGAGGGCCGACAATGAGCAGTTCTTC	CASSRSGRADNEQFF	TRBV6-5	TRBJ2-1	-	TRBD2
TGTGCCTGGAGTAGTAGCGGGGCAGAGACCCAGTACTTC	CAWSSSGAETQYF	TRBV30	TRBJ2-5	few	TRBD2
TGCGCCAGCAGCCTGACAGGGGAAGGATATCAGCCCCAGCATTTT	CASSLTGEGYQPQHF	TRBV5-1	TRBJ1-5	-	TRBD1
TGTGCCAGCAGTCCCACCGCGAGGGACAGGGGGTACTATAGCTCCTACGAGCAGTACTTC	CASSPTARDRGYYSSYEQYF	TRBV27	TRBJ2-7	once	TRBD1
TGTGCCAGCAGGTTGACAGGGATGAACACTGAAGCTTTCTTT	CASRLTGMNTEAFF	TRBV25-1	TRBJ1-1	-	TRBD1
TGTGCCAGCAGTTTCTTCCCCCCGGGACAGGCTGAAAAACTGTTTTTT	CASSFFPPGQAEKLFF	TRBV6-5	TRBJ1-4	-	TRBD1
TGCAGCGCCGGGGAAGCTTTCTTT	CSAGEAFF	TRBV29-1	TRBJ1-1	-	-
TGTGCCAGCAGCTTAGGGGACTTCTCTGGAAACACCATATATTTT	CASSLGDFSGNTIYF	TRBV11-3	TRBJ1-3	-	-
TGTGCCAGCAGGGGGGGGACAGGATTGGGTGAGCAGTTCTTC	CASRGGTGLGEQFF	TRBV6-1	TRBJ2-1	-	-
TGTGCCAGCAGCCAGCGGGACTCAGCCATGGGCCCAGATACGCAGTATTTT	CASSQRDSAMGPDTQYF	TRBV7-8	TRBJ2-3	-	TRBD2
TGTGCCATCAACAGCGGGAGTACCTACGAGCAGTACTTC	CAINSGSTYEQYF	TRBV10-3	TRBJ2-7	once	TRBD2
TGCGCCAGCAGCCGGACACCGGGGACTAGCGGGACATCCTACGAGCAGTACTTC	CASSRTPGTSGTSYEQYF	TRBV4-1	TRBJ2-7	-	TRBD2
TGCGCCAGCAGCCAAGATTCAGCGAGGGACACTGAAGCTTTCTTT	CASSQDSARDTEAFF	TRBV4-3	TRBJ1-1	-	-
TGTGCCAGCAGTCCCCCCCGGGGATCCGCTAACTATGGCTACACCTTC	CASSPPRGSANYGYTF	TRBV28	TRBJ1-2	-	-
TGTGCCAGCAGCCAAGTGTGGACAGGCCAGAACACTGAAGCTTTCTTT	CASSQVWTGQNTEAFF	TRBV4-2	TRBJ1-1	-	TRBD1
TGTGCCAGTAGTATAATTAGCGGGGGCTACAATGAGCAGTTCTTC	CASSIISGGYNEQFF	TRBV19	TRBJ2-1	-	TRBD2
TGTGCCAGCAGCGAGGGACAGTATTTAGACGAAGCTTTCTTT	CASSEGQYLDEAFF	TRBV9	TRBJ1-1	-	TRBD1
TGCGCCAGCAGCCAAGTCGTCTCAGCGGGAGGGCCGACAGATACGCAGTATTTT	CASSQVVSAGGPTDTQYF	TRBV4-1	TRBJ2-3	-	TRBD2
TGTGCCAGCAGGACAGGGTATGGCTACACCTTC	CASRTGYGYTF	TRBV2	TRBJ1-2	-	TRBD1
TGTGCCAGTAGTTTAGCGGGAGTGGGGGTCTACGAGCAGTACTTC	CASSLAGVGVYEQYF	TRBV19	TRBJ2-7	once	TRBD2
TGTGCCAGCAGTCCCGCGAACACCGGGGAGCTGTTTTTT	CASSPANTGELFF	TRBV6-6	TRBJ2-2	-	-
TGTGCCAGCTCTCAGCAGACAGGGGGTTTTGGAAACACCATATATTTT	CASSQQTGGFGNTIYF	TRBV18	TRBJ1-3	-	TRBD1
TGTGCCAGCAGCCGAATACCGGGACAGGGGAACTATGGCTACACCTTC	CASSRIPGQGNYGYTF	TRBV4-2	TRBJ1-2	-	TRBD1
TGTGCCAGCAGATCCGGGACTAGCGGGGGTACCGGGGAGCTGTTTTTT	CASRSGTSGGTGELFF	TRBV6-6	TRBJ2-2	-	TRBD2
TGTGCCAGCAGCCTCGGGGAGCACACTGAAGCTTTCTTT	CASSLGEHTEAFF	TRBV27	TRBJ1-1	-	-
TGTGCCACGGGAGGGTTTCAGAGCTCCTACAATGAGCAGTTCTTC	CATGGFQSSYNEQFF	TRBV10-3	TRBJ2-1	-	TRBD2
TGTGCCACCAGCAGAGATTTCTGGCGGGAGTCCGAGCAGTACTTC	CATSRDFWRESEQYF	TRBV15	TRBJ2-7	-	TRBD2
TGTGCCAGCAGTTACCCGGCAGGGGGCTACGAGCAGTACTTC	CASSYPAGGYEQYF	TRBV6-6	TRBJ2-7	once	TRBD1
TGTGCCAGCAGCGGTGGGACTAGCGGATACAATGAGCAGTTCTTC	CASSGGTSGYNEQFF	TRBV5-5	TRBJ2-1	-	TRBD2
TGTGCCAGCAGCTTGCTCAGGACAGGGGGGAATTATGAGCAGTTCTTC	CASSLLRTGGNYEQFF	TRBV5-6	TRBJ2-1	-	TRBD1
TGTGCCAGCAGCCTATACCTTGCGAACACTGAAGCTTTCTTT	CASSLYLANTEAFF	TRBV5-5	TRBJ1-1	few	-
TGTGCCAGCACGGAGGGGGCGGGTACTGAAGCTTTCTTT	CASTEGAGTEAFF	TRBV25-1	TRBJ1-1	-	TRBD1
TGCGCCAGCAGCTTGGTGGGGACAGGGTCGAACTATGGCTACACCTTC	CASSLVGTGSNYGYTF	TRBV5-1	TRBJ1-2	-	TRBD1
TGTGCTAGTCGAAATGTGGAGCAGGGAAGGAATCAGCCCCAGCATTTT	CASRNVEQGRNQPQHF	TRBV12-5	TRBJ1-5	-	-
TGCGCCAGCAGCTTGGACATTTCTGGAAACACCATATATTTT	CASSLDISGNTIYF	TRBV5-1	TRBJ1-3	-	-